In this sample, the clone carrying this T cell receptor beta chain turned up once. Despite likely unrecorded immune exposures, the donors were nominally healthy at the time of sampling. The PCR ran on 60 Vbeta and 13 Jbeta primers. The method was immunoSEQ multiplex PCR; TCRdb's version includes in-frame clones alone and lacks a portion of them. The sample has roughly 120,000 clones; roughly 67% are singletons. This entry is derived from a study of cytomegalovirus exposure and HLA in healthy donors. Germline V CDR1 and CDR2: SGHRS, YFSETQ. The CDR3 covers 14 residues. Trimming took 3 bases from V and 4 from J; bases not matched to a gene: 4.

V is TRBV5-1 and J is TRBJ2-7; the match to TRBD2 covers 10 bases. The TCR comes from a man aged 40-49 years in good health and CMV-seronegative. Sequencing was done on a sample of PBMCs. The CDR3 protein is CASSSGLATYEQYF. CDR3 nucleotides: TGCGCCAGCAGCTCGGGACTAGCGACATACGAGCAGTACTTC.